This is a list of T cell receptor beta chains from one sample in a study of tumor-infiltrating lymphocytes in oesophageal squamous cell carcinoma. TCRdb itself ran the PCR reads through MiXCR, one entry per CDR3 protein. The sample lists some 15,000 distinct CDR3 sequences, roughly 58% occurring once. The specimen was esophageal tumor tissue. Every receptor here comes from a female donor with esophageal squamous cell carcinoma. Each CDR3 is given with its conserved first and last residue. Fields, in order: J gene, D gene, V gene, CDR3 protein. D genes are given only for firm matches.

TRBJ1-1 | TRBD1 | TRBV10-2 | CATGTGPSTEAFF
TRBJ1-1 | TRBD1 | TRBV7-2 | CASSFGGQGLNTEAFF
NA | TRBD1 | TRBV12-3/TRBV12-4 | CASRQGQGPYEQYF
TRBJ2-3 | TRBD1 | TRBV6-1 | CASSEVLLGQGAVDTQYF
TRBJ2-5 | NA | TRBV12-3/TRBV12-4 | CASSLTSGGQETQYF
TRBJ2-1 | NA | TRBV5-1 | CASSLAVVPGVYNEQFF
TRBJ2-6 | TRBD1 | TRBV6-4 | CASSDSSGGSGANVLTF
TRBJ2-7 | TRBD1 | TRBV27 | CASSSGQEAYEQYF
NA | TRBD2 | TRBV7-3 | CASSLDAGGYNEQYF
TRBJ1-1 | NA | TRBV7-8 | CASSHRIASNTEAFF
TRBJ2-5 | TRBD2 | TRBV7-2 | CASSLVPGTSGETQYF
NA | TRBD2 | TRBV7-6 | CASSPPTSGSFETQYF
NA | TRBD2 | TRBV12-3/TRBV12-4 | CASTRLAGGGETQYF
NA | NA | TRBV28 | CASSSPGLKGETQYF
TRBJ1-5 | TRBD1 | TRBV7-8 | CASSWGQGIGQPQHF
NA | TRBD2 | TRBV27 | CASSLYLSSGRNEQYF
TRBJ2-7 | TRBD1 | TRBV7-9 | CASSDRVRDTQYF